The next 24 T cell receptor beta chains were all read from a single sample in a study of blood T cell repertoires in COVID-19. TCRdb's table, derived via immunoSEQ multiplex PCR, lists solely in-frame clones and lacks some. The data contain under 130,000 clones, roughly 85% of them singletons. Material: peripheral blood. These receptors were taken from an elderly woman with acute or convalescent COVID-19.

The rearrangement links TRBV5-1 to TRBJ2-1, with no clear D. The V and J ends lost 0 bases and 2 bases respectively, with 12 bases between them. The germline gives CDR1 SGHRS, CDR2 YFSETQ. The CDR3 runs to 16 residues. CDR3 region: CASSLGVGATYNEQFF. CDR3 DNA sequence: TGCGCCAGCAGCTTGGGGGTTGGAGCGACCTACAATGAGCAGTTCTTC. The full variable domain, completed using reference TRBV5-1 and TRBJ2-1, is KAGVTQTPRYLIKTRGQQVTLSCSPISGHRSVSWYQQTPGQGLQFLFEYFSETQRNKGNFPGRFSGRQFSNSRSEMNVSTLELGDSALYLCASSLGVGATYNEQFFGPGTRLTVL.

The chain employs TRBV19 and TRBJ2-1, with TRBD2 identical over 7 bases. The V gene end was trimmed by 8 bases and the J gene end by 8 bases; junction bases not matched to a gene: 12. The CDR3 has 14 amino acids. CDR1 is LNHDA and CDR2 is SQIVND in the germline V gene (reference sequence). The CDR3 nucleotides read TGTGCCAGTTCCCGACTAGCCTACGTGGATGAGCAGTTCTTC. Amino acids: CASSRLAYVDEQFF. The full variable domain, rest sourced from reference TRBV19 and TRBJ2-1, is DGGITQSPKYLFRKEGQNVTLSCEQNLNHDAMYWYRQDPGQGLRLIYYSQIVNDFQKGDIAEGYSVSREKKESFPLTVTSAQKNPTAFYLCASSRLAYVDEQFFGPGTRLTVL.

This chain uses TRBV6-5 with TRBJ1-6; 9 nucleotides match TRBD1. J gave up 7 bases and V 7 bases, and 8 bases lay outside the gene matches. Germline assignment: CDR1 MNHEY and CDR2 SVGAGI. This CDR3 comprises 15 residues. The CDR3 coding sequence is TGTGCCAGCATGAGCGACAGGGGGTCAAATTCACCCCTCCACTTT. Its translation: CASMSDRGSNSPLHF.

The chain links TRBV4-3 to TRBJ2-2; 9 bases are shared with TRBD2. Germline lookup yields CDR1 LGHNA and CDR2 YSLEER. The CDR3 contains 16 residues. The J segment lost 7 bases and the V segment lost 1 base, leaving 7 bases of the junction unmatched. This CDR3 reads CASSQGSAGGLGELFF. In DNA form, the CDR3 reads TGCGCCAGCAGCCAAGGGAGTGCGGGAGGGCTCGGGGAGCTGTTTTTT.

This clone was picked up one time. V usage is TRBV11-2 and J usage is TRBJ2-3; TRBD2 matches at 7 bases. This CDR3 is 15 amino acids long. V shed 3 bases and J 0 bases; nucleotides not matched to a gene: 3. Germline CDR1 reads SGHAT; CDR2 reads FQNNGV. The CDR3 bases are TGTGCCAGCAGCTTCACTAGCGCCAGCACAGATACGCAGTATTTT. Translating gives CASSFTSASTDTQYF.

The chain couples TRBV18 to TRBJ1-3; D is unresolved. V was shortened by 3 bases and J by 3 bases, with 9 bases between the two germline ends. The germline CDR1 and CDR2 sequences are KGHSH and LQKENI. This CDR3 has 14 residues. CDR3 residues: CASSPKEFGNTIYF. The DNA of the CDR3 is TGTGCCAGCTCACCCAAAGAGTTTGGAAACACCATATATTTT. Full variable domain (remainder filled in from reference TRBV18 and TRBJ1-3): NAGVMQNPRHLVRRRGQEARLRCSPMKGHSHVYWYRQLPEEGLKFMVYLQKENIIDESGMPKERFSAEFPKEGPSILRIQQVVRGDSAAYFCASSPKEFGNTIYFGEGSWLTVV.

This clone was detected only a few times. The rearrangement links TRBV5-5 to TRBJ1-1; D is perhaps TRBD1 (6 bases). From germline, CDR1 is SGHKS and CDR2 YYEKEE (reference sequence). The V and J ends lost 9 bases and 0 bases respectively, with 18 bases between them. This CDR3 comprises 15 residues. The CDR3 sequence: CATLPAGAVNTEAFF. In DNA form, the CDR3 reads TGTGCCACCCTCCCGGCGGGGGCGGTGAACACTGAAGCTTTCTTT.

This chain joins TRBV29-1 and TRBJ2-3, with TRBD2 matching over 12 bases. Germline loops: CDR1 SQVTM, CDR2 ANQGSEA. V trimming: 4 bases; J trimming: 3 bases; junction bases outside the gene matches: 5. This CDR3 is built from 15 residues. CDR3 DNA: TGCAGCGTTGTGGGACTAGCGGGTAGAACAGATACGCAGTATTTT. Translating it yields CSVVGLAGRTDTQYF.

This chain connects TRBV5-6 to TRBJ2-5, with D maybe TRBD2 (6 bases). Per germline, CDR1 SGHDT and CDR2 YYEEEE. CDR3 length equals 16 residues. V was clipped by 4 bases and J by 2 bases, with 18 bases between them. CDR3 DNA: TGTGCCAGCAGCCCCGTTGGAGGGGCATCTCAAGAGACCCAGTACTTC. It is translated as CASSPVGGASQETQYF.

The chain carries TRBV2 and TRBJ2-1, with 8 bases that match TRBD1. CDR1 SNHLY and CDR2 FYNNEI come from the germline V gene. This CDR3 has 15 residues. V lost 5 bases and J lost 12; bases outside the gene matches: 15. The CDR3 sequence is CASSPNPGQAPWQFF. CDR3 DNA: TGTGCCAGCAGTCCGAATCCGGGACAGGCTCCCTGGCAGTTCTTC.

The V call is TRBV6-6, the J call TRBJ1-5; no reliable D call. This CDR3 has 16 residues. With 2 bases removed from V and 2 bases from J, the gap between germline ends came to 13 bases. Germline V CDR1 and CDR2: MNHNY, SVGAGI (reference sequence). CDR3 sequence reads: CASSYTYEDGNQPQHF. Written as DNA, the CDR3 is TGTGCCAGCAGTTACACTTATGAGGATGGCAATCAGCCCCAGCATTTT.

The J gene is TRBJ1-4, the V gene TRBV10-3; maybe TRBD1 (5 bases). Germline CDR1 reads ENHRY; CDR2 reads SYGVKD. This CDR3 has 13 residues. The ends were cut back, 7 bases at V and 8 bases at J, with 14 bases in the middle. CDR3 bases: TGTGCCATCACCAGTGGGGCAGGCGAAAAACTGTTTTTT. Translation: CAITSGAGEKLFF.

The V gene is TRBV3-1 (or the pseudogene TRBV3-2), the J gene TRBJ2-1; maybe TRBD1 (5 bases). Trimming removed 4 bases from V and 10 bases from J, with 11 bases in between. The CDR3 consists of 12 residues. Germline V gives CDR1 LGHDT, CDR2 YNNKEL (reference sequence). CDR3 in amino acids: CASSRWGEEQFF. The CDR3 nucleotides read TGTGCCAGCAGCCGGTGGGGCGAGGAGCAGTTCTTC.

The rearrangement links TRBV11-2 to TRBJ1-3, with a possible D match to TRBD1 (6 bases). Trimming cost V 4 bases and J 4 bases, with 11 bases left between them. Germline CDR1 reads SGHAT; CDR2 reads FQNNGV. The CDR3 is 14 amino acids. The CDR3: CASSSGQIGNTIYF. The CDR3, as DNA: TGTGCCAGCAGCTCAGGACAGATCGGAAACACCATATATTTT.

V usage is TRBV27 and J usage is TRBJ2-3; the match to TRBD1 covers 11 bases. The CDR3 spans 14 residues. V trimming: 11 bases; J trimming: 4 bases; junction bases outside the gene matches: 8. Germline V gene lookup returns CDR1 MNHEY and CDR2 SMNVEV (reference sequence). The CDR3 reads CAAADRGPADTQYF. Written as DNA, the CDR3 is TGTGCCGCCGCGGACAGGGGGCCCGCAGATACGCAGTATTTT.

The gene calls are TRBV10-1 and TRBJ2-1, with a weak D call TRBD2 (6 bases). Germline CDR1 WNHNN, CDR2 SYGVQD (reference sequence). The CDR3 loop spans 16 amino acids. Trimming removed 3 bases at V and 7 bases at J, with 19 bases between. The DNA for the CDR3 is TGCGCCAGCAGTGACCGATGGAACGGGAGTTGGAATGAGCAGTTCTTC. This gives the protein CASSDRWNGSWNEQFF.

The V and J genes are TRBV5-4 and TRBJ1-1, with TRBD1 matching over 10 bases. V trimming: 4 bases; J trimming: 1 base; junction bases outside the gene matches: 10. This CDR3 comprises 17 residues. The germline CDR1 and CDR2 sequences are SGHNT and YYREEE (reference sequence). CDR3 nucleotide sequence: TGTGCCAGCAGCCCGGGGACAGGGGTGCGAGGGAACACTGAAGCTTTCTTT. Amino acid sequence: CASSPGTGVRGNTEAFF.

This clone has a single count. The gene calls are TRBV5-1 and TRBJ2-3; TRBD2 agrees at 10 bases. The V segment lost 4 bases and the J segment 1 base; nucleotides outside the gene matches: 6. The CDR3 sequence is 16 residues long. In germline, CDR1 is SGHRS, CDR2 YFSETQ. The CDR3 bases are TGCGCCAGCAGCCCACATCTAGCGGGAGGCACAGATACGCAGTATTTT. Protein: CASSPHLAGGTDTQYF.

This chain links TRBV11-3 with TRBJ2-2; 10 nucleotides agree with TRBD1. Germline V gene sequence: CDR1 SGHNT, CDR2 YENEEA. The J segment lost 6 bases and the V segment lost 10 bases, leaving 5 bases of the junction unmatched. The CDR3 is made up of 13 amino acids. The CDR3 is CATDRGRSGELFF. CDR3 DNA sequence: TGTGCCACCGACAGGGGGCGCTCCGGGGAGCTGTTTTTT.

The chain employs TRBV3-1 (or the pseudogene TRBV3-2) and TRBJ1-1, with D perhaps matching TRBD1 (5 bases). CDR1 and CDR2 from the germline V gene are LGHDT and YNNKEL (reference sequence). The CDR3 is 15 residues long. V was trimmed by 0 bases and J by 4 bases, leaving 12 bases between them. CDR3 nucleotides: TGTGCCAGCAGCCAAGAAGTGACAGCGGGCACTGAAGCTTTCTTT. Translating it yields CASSQEVTAGTEAFF.

The chain has TRBV18 and TRBJ2-7, with TRBD1 matching 11 bases. V shed 1 base, J shed 9 bases, and the junction held 11 bases outside the gene matches. The CDR3 has 16 residues. Germline lookup yields CDR1 KGHSH and CDR2 LQKENI. This CDR3 is CASSPQRTGGYQGQYF. CDR3 nucleotide sequence: TGTGCCAGCTCACCACAACGGACAGGGGGCTATCAGGGGCAGTACTTC.

The V call is TRBV5-1, the J call TRBJ2-1, with D possibly TRBD2 on 5 matching bases. The CDR3 loop spans 12 amino acids. From germline, CDR1 is SGHRS and CDR2 YFSETQ. Trimming took 4 bases from V and 8 from J, leaving 10 bases between them. The CDR3 is CASSLPGDEQFF. The DNA of the CDR3 is TGCGCCAGCAGCCTGCCCGGGGATGAGCAGTTCTTC. Variable domain in full (rest from reference TRBV5-1 and TRBJ2-1): KAGVTQTPRYLIKTRGQQVTLSCSPISGHRSVSWYQQTPGQGLQFLFEYFSETQRNKGNFPGRFSGRQFSNSRSEMNVSTLELGDSALYLCASSLPGDEQFFGPGTRLTVL.

V and J are TRBV6-5 and TRBJ1-2; 9 bases map to TRBD1. Germline V gene lookup returns CDR1 MNHEY and CDR2 SVGAGI. The trim removed 1 base at V and 8 bases at J, leaving 8 bases unmatched. This CDR3 is 15 amino acids long. The CDR3: CASSYYGGQGGGYTF. CDR3 sequence (DNA): TGTGCCAGCAGTTACTATGGGGGACAGGGTGGAGGCTACACCTTC.

The J gene is TRBJ1-5, the V gene TRBV5-1, with a possible D match to TRBD1 (5 bases). CDR1 and CDR2 (germline): SGHRS, YFSETQ. V was shortened by 4 bases and J by 0 bases, with 8 bases between the two germline ends. The CDR3 has 14 amino acids. The CDR3 reads CASSPDSSNQPQHF. The CDR3 DNA sequence: TGCGCCAGCAGCCCCGACAGTAGCAATCAGCCCCAGCATTTT.